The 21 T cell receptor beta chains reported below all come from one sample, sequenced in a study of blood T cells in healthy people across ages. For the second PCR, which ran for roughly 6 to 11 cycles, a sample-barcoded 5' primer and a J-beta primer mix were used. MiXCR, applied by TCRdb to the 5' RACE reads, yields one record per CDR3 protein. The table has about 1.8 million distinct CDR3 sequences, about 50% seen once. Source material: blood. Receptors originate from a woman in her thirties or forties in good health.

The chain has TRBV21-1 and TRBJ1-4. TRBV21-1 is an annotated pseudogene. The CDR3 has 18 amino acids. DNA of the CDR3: TGTGCCAGCAGCATAAAATGGGAACGGTGTGCAACTAATGAAAAACTGTTTTTT. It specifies CASSIKWERCATNEKLFF.

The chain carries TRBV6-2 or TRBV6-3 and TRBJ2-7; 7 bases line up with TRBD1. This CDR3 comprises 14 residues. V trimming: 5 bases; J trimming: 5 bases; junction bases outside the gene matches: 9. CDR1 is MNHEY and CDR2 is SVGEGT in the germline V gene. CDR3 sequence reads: CASSQRQGRDEQYF. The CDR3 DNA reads TGTGCCAGCAGTCAACGACAGGGAAGGGACGAGCAGTACTTC.

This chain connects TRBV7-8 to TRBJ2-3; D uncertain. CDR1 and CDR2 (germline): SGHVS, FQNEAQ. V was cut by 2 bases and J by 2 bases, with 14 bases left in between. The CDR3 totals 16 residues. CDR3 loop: CASSLTDELYTDTQYF. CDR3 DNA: TGTGCCAGCAGCTTAACGGACGAGCTGTACACAGATACGCAGTATTTT.

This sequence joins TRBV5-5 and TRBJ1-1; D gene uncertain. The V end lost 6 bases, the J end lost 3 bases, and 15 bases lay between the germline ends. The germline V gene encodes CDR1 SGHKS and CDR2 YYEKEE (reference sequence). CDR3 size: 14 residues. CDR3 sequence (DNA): TGTGCCAGCATCAAGTCCCCCGGGGACACTGAAGCTTTCTTT. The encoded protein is CASIKSPGDTEAFF.

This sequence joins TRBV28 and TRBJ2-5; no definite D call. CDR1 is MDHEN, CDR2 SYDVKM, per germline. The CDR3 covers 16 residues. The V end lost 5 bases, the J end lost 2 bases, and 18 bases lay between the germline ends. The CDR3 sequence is CASSLGGPGIQETQYF. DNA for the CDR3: TGTGCCAGCAGTCTAGGCGGACCGGGTATACAAGAGACCCAGTACTTC.

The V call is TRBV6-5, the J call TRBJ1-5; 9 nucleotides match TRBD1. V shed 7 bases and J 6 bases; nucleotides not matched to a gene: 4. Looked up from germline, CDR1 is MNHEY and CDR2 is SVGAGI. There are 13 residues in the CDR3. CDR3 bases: TGTGCCAGCAACAGGGGGCAAGGTCAGCCCCAGCATTTT. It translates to CASNRGQGQPQHF.

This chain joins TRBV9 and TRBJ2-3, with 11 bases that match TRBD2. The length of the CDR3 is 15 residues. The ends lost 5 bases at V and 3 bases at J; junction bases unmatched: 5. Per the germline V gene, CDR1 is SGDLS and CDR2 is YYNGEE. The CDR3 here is CASSSGGAFTDTQYF. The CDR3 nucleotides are TGTGCCAGCAGTAGCGGGGGGGCCTTTACAGATACGCAGTATTTT.

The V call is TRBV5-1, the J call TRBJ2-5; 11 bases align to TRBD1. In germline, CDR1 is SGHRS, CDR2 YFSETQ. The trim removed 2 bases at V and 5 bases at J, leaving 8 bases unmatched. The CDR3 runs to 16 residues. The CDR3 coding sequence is TGCGCCAGCAGCTTAGGGGACAGGGGGTTCATGGAGACCCAGTACTTC. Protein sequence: CASSLGDRGFMETQYF.

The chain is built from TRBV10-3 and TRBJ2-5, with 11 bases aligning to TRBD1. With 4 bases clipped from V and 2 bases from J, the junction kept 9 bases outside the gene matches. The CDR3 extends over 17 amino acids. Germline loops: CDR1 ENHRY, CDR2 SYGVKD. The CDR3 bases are TGTGCCATCAGTGTTGACCCCGGGACAGGGGGTCAAGAGACCCAGTACTTC. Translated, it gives CAISVDPGTGGQETQYF.

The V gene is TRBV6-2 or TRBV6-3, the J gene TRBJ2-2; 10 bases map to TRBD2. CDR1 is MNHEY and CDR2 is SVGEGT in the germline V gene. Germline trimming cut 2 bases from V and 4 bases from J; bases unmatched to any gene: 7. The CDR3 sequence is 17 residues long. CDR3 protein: CASSYPLLAGVTGELFF. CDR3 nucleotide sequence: TGTGCCAGCAGTTACCCCTTGCTAGCGGGGGTCACCGGGGAGCTGTTTTTT.

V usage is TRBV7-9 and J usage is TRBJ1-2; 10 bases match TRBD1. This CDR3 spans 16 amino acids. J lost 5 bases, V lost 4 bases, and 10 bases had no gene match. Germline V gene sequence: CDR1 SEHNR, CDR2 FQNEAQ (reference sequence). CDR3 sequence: CASSSTGTGERYGYTF. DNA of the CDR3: TGTGCCAGCAGCTCGACTGGGACAGGGGAACGGTATGGCTACACCTTC.

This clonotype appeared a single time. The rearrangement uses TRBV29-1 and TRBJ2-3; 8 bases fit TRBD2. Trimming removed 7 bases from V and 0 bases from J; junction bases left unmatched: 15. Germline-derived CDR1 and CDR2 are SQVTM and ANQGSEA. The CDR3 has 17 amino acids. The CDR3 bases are TGCAGCGCCCCGGGACTAGGCGCTACTACTAGCACAGATACGCAGTATTTT. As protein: CSAPGLGATTSTDTQYF.

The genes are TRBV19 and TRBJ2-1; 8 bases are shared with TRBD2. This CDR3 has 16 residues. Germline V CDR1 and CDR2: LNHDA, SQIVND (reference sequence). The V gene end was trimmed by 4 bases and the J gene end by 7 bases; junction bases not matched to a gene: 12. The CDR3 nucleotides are TGTGCCAGTAGTACCCATCTTGGACTAGCAAAGAATGAGCAGTTCTTC. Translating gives CASSTHLGLAKNEQFF.

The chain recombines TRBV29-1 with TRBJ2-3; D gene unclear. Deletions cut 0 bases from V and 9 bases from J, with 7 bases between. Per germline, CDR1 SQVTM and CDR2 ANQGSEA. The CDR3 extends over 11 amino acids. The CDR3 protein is CSVEEPLTQYF. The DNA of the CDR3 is TGCAGCGTTGAAGAGCCCTTGACGCAGTATTTT.

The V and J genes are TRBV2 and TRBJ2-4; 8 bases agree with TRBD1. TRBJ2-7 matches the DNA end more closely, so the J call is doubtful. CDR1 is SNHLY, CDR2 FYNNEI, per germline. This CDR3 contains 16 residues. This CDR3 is CASSENGGQGIYEQYF. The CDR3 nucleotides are TGTGCCAGCAGTGAAAATGGAGGACAGGGCATCTACGAGCAGTACTTC.

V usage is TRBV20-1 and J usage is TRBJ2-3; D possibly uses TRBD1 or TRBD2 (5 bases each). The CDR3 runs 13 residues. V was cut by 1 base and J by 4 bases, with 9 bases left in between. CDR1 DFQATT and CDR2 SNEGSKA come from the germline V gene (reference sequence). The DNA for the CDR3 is TGCAGTGCTAGAGCAGGGACCGCAGATACGCAGTATTTT. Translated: CSARAGTADTQYF.

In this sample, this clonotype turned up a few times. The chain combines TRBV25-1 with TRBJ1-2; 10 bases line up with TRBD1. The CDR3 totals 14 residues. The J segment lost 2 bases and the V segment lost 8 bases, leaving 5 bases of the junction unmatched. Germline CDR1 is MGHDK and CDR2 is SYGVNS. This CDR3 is CASATDRGNYGYTF. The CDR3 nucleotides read TGTGCCAGCGCCACGGACAGGGGGAACTATGGCTACACCTTC.

This chain's CDR3 is CASSWGVAAYEQYF. DNA of the CDR3: TGTGCCAGCAGTTGGGGAGTGGCCGCCTACGAGCAGTACTTC. The chain is built from TRBV25-1 and TRBJ2-7, with a weak D call TRBD2 (5 bases). V lost 5 bases and J 2 bases, leaving 13 bases between the germline ends. Germline CDR1 reads MGHDK; CDR2 reads SYGVNS. This CDR3 has 14 residues.

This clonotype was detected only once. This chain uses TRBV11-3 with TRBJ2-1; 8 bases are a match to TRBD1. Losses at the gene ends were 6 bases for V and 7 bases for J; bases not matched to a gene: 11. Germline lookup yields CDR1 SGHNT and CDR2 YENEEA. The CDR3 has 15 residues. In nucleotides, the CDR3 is TGTGCCAGCAGTCCTTCCCGGACAGGGAAGAATGAGCAGTTCTTC. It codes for CASSPSRTGKNEQFF. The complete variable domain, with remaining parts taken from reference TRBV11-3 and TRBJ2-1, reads EAGVVQSPRYKIIEKKQPVAFWCNPISGHNTLYWYLQNLGQGPELLIRYENEEAVDDSQLPKDRFSAERLKGVDSTLKIQPAELGDSAVYLCASSPSRTGKNEQFFGPGTRLTVL.

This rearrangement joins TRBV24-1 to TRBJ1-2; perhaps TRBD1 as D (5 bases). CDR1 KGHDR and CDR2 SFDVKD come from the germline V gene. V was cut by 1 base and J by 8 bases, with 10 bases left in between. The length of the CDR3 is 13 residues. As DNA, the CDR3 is TGTGCCACCAGTGATTTTGGAGGGGCCGGCTACACCTTC. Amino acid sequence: CATSDFGGAGYTF.

DNA for the CDR3: TGTGCCAGCAGCCAAGGGGACACCACTAACTATGGCTACACCTTC. Protein sequence: CASSQGDTTNYGYTF. The chain is built from TRBV3-1 and TRBJ1-2; D may be TRBD1 (6 bases). Germline V CDR1 and CDR2: LGHDT, YNNKEL (reference sequence). This CDR3 region has 15 residues. V lost 1 base and J 0 bases, leaving 9 bases between the germline ends. Full variable domain (remainder filled in from reference TRBV3-1 and TRBJ1-2): DTAVSQTPKYLVTQMGNDKSIKCEQNLGHDTMYWYKQDSKKFLKIMFSYNNKELIINETVPNRFSPKSPDKAHLNLHINSLELGDSAVYFCASSQGDTTNYGYTFGSGTRLTVV.